The 7 T cell receptor beta chains below come from one sample, sequenced in a study of shared clonotypes between healthy human individuals. The repertoire was sequenced with immunoSEQ multiplex PCR; TCRdb's copy has only in-frame clones and lacks some. The sample records approximately 700,000 clones, around 73% being singletons. Sequenced input: memory CD4+ T cells sorted from blood. Subset in this sample: CD45RA-negative fraction. The source is a woman in her thirties in good health.

The chain has TRBV28 and TRBJ2-1; 7 nucleotides align to TRBD1. J was trimmed by 6 bases and V by 6 bases; bases with no gene match: 8. The CDR3 totals 14 residues. Germline CDR1 MDHEN, CDR2 SYDVKM. As DNA, the CDR3 is TGTGCCAGCAGGCGCCAGGGGGTACTCAATGAGCAGTTCTTC. Translated, it gives CASRRQGVLNEQFF.

The gene calls are TRBV7-9 and TRBJ1-1; 7 nucleotides match TRBD1. The CDR3 has 15 amino acids. J gave up 1 base and V 3 bases, and 5 bases lay outside the gene matches. The germline CDR1 and CDR2 sequences are SEHNR and FQNEAQ (reference sequence). The CDR3 loop is CASSFRTGSNTEAFF. The CDR3 DNA follows: TGTGCCAGCAGCTTCCGGACAGGCTCGAACACTGAAGCTTTCTTT.

This chain links TRBV7-2 with TRBJ1-5; D gene unclear. Germline assignment: CDR1 SGHTA and CDR2 FQGNSA. This CDR3 has 14 residues. The germline V and J ends were trimmed by 1 base and 13 bases, with 17 bases remaining between them. This CDR3 reads CASSLEEGSWMQHF. CDR3 nucleotides: TGTGCCAGCAGCTTAGAGGAGGGCAGTTGGATGCAGCATTTT.

The gene calls are TRBV30 and TRBJ1-1, with D unclear. From germline, CDR1 is GTSNPN and CDR2 SVGIG (reference sequence). The CDR3 totals 13 residues. Between the trimmed V and J ends, which lost 0 bases and 0 bases, there was a span of 5 bases. CDR3 loop: CAWSVHLNTEAFF. The CDR3 DNA is TGTGCCTGGAGTGTCCACTTGAACACTGAAGCTTTCTTT.

This chain uses TRBV4-1 with TRBJ1-2, with TRBD1 matching 12 bases. The CDR3 has 16 amino acids. V trimming: 4 bases; J trimming: 2 bases; junction bases outside the gene matches: 5. Looked up from germline, CDR1 is MGHRA and CDR2 is YSYEKL. Here the CDR3 reads CASSPGQGARNYGYTF. Written as DNA, the CDR3 is TGCGCCAGCAGCCCGGGACAGGGGGCGCGAAACTATGGCTACACCTTC.

This clone was seen just once. The chain employs TRBV9 and TRBJ2-5; D gene uncertain. This CDR3 is 13 amino acids long. CDR1 and CDR2 from the germline V gene are SGDLS and YYNGEE. V lost 0 bases to trimming and J lost 5 bases, with 8 bases between them. CDR3 amino acids: CASSVAPRETQYF. DNA of the CDR3: TGTGCCAGCAGCGTAGCCCCGCGGGAGACCCAGTACTTC.

J is TRBJ1-4 and V is TRBV5-1; unclear D gene. The length of the CDR3 is 14 residues. Germline V lookup: CDR1 SGHRS, CDR2 YFSETQ. With 0 bases removed from V and 8 bases from J, the gap between germline ends came to 11 bases. The CDR3 DNA sequence: TGCGCCAGCAGCTTGGGTATGGTTGGAGAAAAACTGTTTTTT. Amino acid sequence: CASSLGMVGEKLFF.